The clone carrying this T cell receptor beta chain was counted ten times or more. These data are taken from a study of immune heterogeneity within non-small cell lung tumors. For the study at large: Of the tumors, 4 were squamous cell, some eleven non-squamous, and 1 not otherwise specified.

CDR3 size: 12 residues. The V and J ends lost 7 bases and 8 bases respectively, with 11 bases between them. From germline, CDR1 is SEHNR and CDR2 FQNEAQ (reference sequence). TCR beta CDR3 was amplified by multiplex PCR, first round around 10 cycles, 32 V and 13 J primers. TCRdb processed the multiplex PCR reads anew with MiXCR; each CDR3 protein has one entry. The top ten hold 13% of the sample, which has about 13,000 distinct CDR3 sequences, less than 30% seen once. TCRs were amplified from approximately 0.65 ug gDNA of bulk tumor per sample. Surgery yielded several widely spaced biopsies per primary tumor. Patients underwent curative surgery for non-small cell lung cancer (untreated and newly diagnosed).

Sequencing was done on a sample of lung tumor tissue. The chain employs TRBV7-9 and TRBJ1-4, with a tentative D call TRBD1 (5 bases). The origin of this receptor is a man aged 45 to 65 with non-small cell lung cancer. The CDR3 loop is CASKGEYEKLFF. The CDR3, as DNA: TGTGCCAGCAAAGGGGAGTACGAAAAACTGTTTTTT.